Following are 18 T cell receptor beta chains from one sample sequenced in a study of blood T cell repertoires in COVID-19. Assay: immunoSEQ multiplex PCR; the TCRdb copy retains only in-frame clones and omits some. The sample comprises approximately 200,000 clones, about 80% of which are singletons, and less than 9.5% rests with the top ten. Sequenced material: PBMCs or T cells enriched from blood (not recorded which). The source is a man between 35 and 55 years old who had recovered from COVID-19.

The J gene is TRBJ1-4, the V gene TRBV2, with 9 bases aligning to TRBD1. The CDR3 is 13 residues long. V shed 4 bases, J shed 8 bases, and the junction held 2 bases outside the gene matches. Germline values: CDR1 SNHLY, CDR2 FYNNEI. CDR3 bases: TGTGCCAGCAGTGGGACAGGGGTGGAAAAACTGTTTTTT. It encodes CASSGTGVEKLFF.

This clone occurred a few times. V and J are TRBV4-1 and TRBJ2-7; TRBD2 matches at 8 bases. Germline V gene lookup returns CDR1 MGHRA and CDR2 YSYEKL. V gave up 0 bases and J gave up 6 bases; unmatched junction bases: 7. The CDR3 extends over 15 amino acids. CDR3 DNA: TGCGCCAGCAGCCAAGAGGAGCGGGGGACCGCCGAGCAGTACTTC. Protein sequence: CASSQEERGTAEQYF.

The V call is TRBV11-2, the J call TRBJ2-1, with 8 bases matching TRBD2. CDR3 size: 16 residues. The V gene end was trimmed by 3 bases and the J gene end by 3 bases; junction bases not matched to a gene: 7. Germline assignment: CDR1 SGHAT and CDR2 FQNNGV. The CDR3 reads CASSLDQRGYYNEQFF. CDR3 sequence (DNA): TGTGCCAGCAGCTTGGACCAGCGGGGGTACTACAATGAGCAGTTCTTC. Complete variable domain (other parts from reference TRBV11-2 and TRBJ2-1): EAGVAQSPRYKIIEKRQSVAFWCNPISGHATLYWYQQILGQGPKLLIQFQNNGVVDDSQLPKDRFSAERLKGVDSTLKIQPAKLEDSAVYLCASSLDQRGYYNEQFFGPGTRLTVL.

This rearrangement joins TRBV27 to TRBJ2-2; TRBD1 might be the D (6 bases). V lost 4 bases and J lost 0, with 15 bases in between. CDR1 and CDR2 from the germline V gene are MNHEY and SMNVEV (reference sequence). The CDR3 runs 17 residues. CDR3 sequence: CASSSGPRGANTGELFF. In DNA form, the CDR3 reads TGTGCCAGCAGTTCGGGGCCCAGGGGCGCGAACACCGGGGAGCTGTTTTTT.

This rearrangement joins TRBV12-3 or TRBV12-4 to TRBJ2-5; D not certain. V gave up 6 bases and J gave up 2 bases, with 10 bases separating them. The CDR3 is 13 residues long. Here the CDR3 reads CASRLGRQETQYF. CDR3 nucleotides: TGTGCCAGCAGGTTGGGCAGACAAGAGACCCAGTACTTC.

This sequence joins TRBV7-2 and TRBJ2-7; 10 positions match TRBD1. The V gene's germline CDR1 is SGHTA and CDR2 FQGNSA. The CDR3 runs 16 residues. Germline trimming cut 5 bases from V and 2 bases from J; bases unmatched to any gene: 9. The CDR3 protein is CASSPAGTGVAYEQYF. As DNA, the CDR3 is TGTGCCAGCAGCCCGGCGGGGACAGGGGTCGCCTACGAGCAGTACTTC.

The J gene is TRBJ1-4, the V gene TRBV19; TRBD1 is a possible D gene (6 bases). Per the germline V gene, CDR1 is LNHDA and CDR2 is SQIVND (reference sequence). The CDR3 spans 16 residues. Trimming took off 4 bases at V and 4 bases at J, with 16 bases between the two ends. CDR3 loop: CASSKTTQGFNEKLFF. The CDR3 DNA follows: TGTGCCAGTAGTAAGACTACGCAGGGGTTTAATGAAAAACTGTTTTTT.

The chain recombines TRBV20-1 with TRBJ2-3; 8 bases align to TRBD2. The CDR3 has 15 residues. The V gene's germline CDR1 is DFQATT and CDR2 SNEGSKA (reference sequence). Unmatched junction bases numbered 5, after V lost 3 bases and J lost 0 bases. The CDR3 DNA sequence: TGCAGTGCTAGTTCGGGGGGGGCTAGCACAGATACGCAGTATTTT. Amino acids: CSASSGGASTDTQYF.

The gene calls are TRBV12-3 or TRBV12-4 and TRBJ2-3; D might be TRBD2 (7 bases). This CDR3 has 13 residues. Trimming stripped 5 bases from V and 2 bases from J, with 8 bases between. The CDR3 DNA is TGTGCCAGCAGTCGGGGGGCCACAGATACGCAGTATTTT. It translates to CASSRGATDTQYF.

The sample holds one count of this clone. The chain uses TRBV9 and TRBJ2-3; 7 bases fit TRBD2. J was trimmed by 0 bases and V by 0 bases; bases with no gene match: 4. The CDR3 has 16 residues. CDR1 is SGDLS and CDR2 is YYNGEE in the germline V gene. CDR3 in amino acids: CASSVDLGGSTDTQYF. The CDR3 DNA reads TGTGCCAGCAGCGTAGATTTGGGGGGGAGCACAGATACGCAGTATTTT.

V and J are TRBV28 and TRBJ1-4; 9 positions match TRBD1. The germline V gene has CDR1 MDHEN and CDR2 SYDVKM. With V trimmed by 7 bases and J by 5 bases, 11 bases remained unmatched. There are 16 residues in the CDR3. CDR3 sequence: CASTSSGQGINEKLFF. The CDR3 DNA reads as TGTGCCAGCACTTCATCCGGACAGGGGATAAATGAAAAACTGTTTTTT.

This chain joins TRBV2 and TRBJ1-2; D gene uncertain. From germline, CDR1 is SNHLY and CDR2 FYNNEI. The CDR3 is 14 residues long. Trimming left V 6 bases short and J 1 base short, with 12 bases between. The CDR3 nucleotides are TGTGCCAGCAGGACGGGTACTAATAACTATGGCTACACCTTC. Translation gives CASRTGTNNYGYTF.

This clone occurred a few times. This chain joins TRBV2 and TRBJ1-1, with TRBD1 as a possible D gene (5 bases). Trimming cost V 6 bases and J 5 bases, with 16 bases left between them. The germline V gene has CDR1 SNHLY and CDR2 FYNNEI. The CDR3 sequence is 14 residues long. The CDR3 DNA sequence: TGTGCCAGCAGCTCTGTGGCCGGGGGGACTGAAGCTTTCTTT. Amino acid sequence: CASSSVAGGTEAFF.

The chain couples TRBV7-9 to TRBJ2-7; TRBD1 matches at 7 bases. CDR3 length: 16 amino acids. Per germline, CDR1 SEHNR and CDR2 FQNEAQ (reference sequence). The trim removed 5 bases at V and 1 base at J, leaving 11 bases unmatched. CDR3 loop: CASSPEGTVGSYEQYF. The CDR3 bases are TGTGCCAGCAGCCCAGAGGGGACAGTCGGATCCTACGAGCAGTACTTC.

This chain links TRBV28 with TRBJ1-1, with 8 nucleotides matching TRBD1. V shed 0 bases and J 2 bases; nucleotides not matched to a gene: 2. The CDR3 sequence is 15 residues long. Germline assignment: CDR1 MDHEN and CDR2 SYDVKM. In DNA, the CDR3 is TGTGCCAGCAGTTTATGGACAGGGGCTAACACTGAAGCTTTCTTT. Its protein is CASSLWTGANTEAFF.

The rearrangement uses TRBV6-5 and TRBJ1-5, with D perhaps matching TRBD1 (5 bases). Germline V gives CDR1 MNHEY, CDR2 SVGAGI. The CDR3 is 15 amino acids. V was shortened by 6 bases and J by 4 bases, with 16 bases between the two germline ends. The CDR3 DNA reads as TGTGCCAGCAGGGACGGGGGACCGATAAATCAGCCCCAGCATTTT. The encoded protein is CASRDGGPINQPQHF.

The rearrangement links TRBV7-8 to TRBJ2-5; D is undetermined. V was clipped by 5 bases and J by 5 bases, with 9 bases between them. The germline CDR1 and CDR2 sequences are SGHVS and FQNEAQ. The CDR3 is 12 residues long. The CDR3 loop is CASSRTRETQYF. Here the CDR3 DNA reads TGTGCCAGCAGCCGCACCCGGGAGACCCAGTACTTC.

J is TRBJ1-5 and V is TRBV6-1; TRBD1 might be the D (5 bases). Germline values: CDR1 MNHNS, CDR2 SASEGT. V lost 1 base, J lost 5 bases, and 12 bases lay in between. The CDR3 extends over 15 amino acids. DNA of the CDR3: TGTGCCAGCAGTGAAGGACAGTTGAGAGATCAGCCCCAGCATTTT. This encodes CASSEGQLRDQPQHF.